This T cell receptor (beta chain) was profiled in a study of patients and donors after allogeneic stem cell transplantation. TCRdb re-analysed the RT-PCR reads in MiXCR, keeping a single row per CDR3 protein. This table has 800,000 to 1,000,000 distinct CDR3 sequences, roughly 18% appearing once. The CDR3 is 13 amino acids. Germline lookup yields CDR1 DFQATT and CDR2 SNEGSKA (reference sequence). Trimming removed 4 bases at V and 5 bases at J, with 14 bases between. This clonotype was seen more than once but under ten times. The sample comprised blood, either unsorted or a sorted T cell fraction (not recorded which). V is TRBV20-1 and J is TRBJ1-1; D gene ambiguous. The receptor comes from a human donor who was either an allogeneic HSCT recipient or a stem cell or donor lymphocyte infusion donor (not recorded which). It is not recorded whose cells these are; they may come from a transplant donor. CDR3: CSAMVPLGTEAFF. As DNA, the CDR3 is TGCAGTGCTATGGTCCCGCTAGGAACTGAAGCTTTCTTT.